This T cell receptor (beta chain) was recovered during a study of shared clonotypes between healthy human individuals. With regard to this clone: As yet, its antigen is unknown.

Findings of the study overall: Some naive CD4 clonotypes, roughly 4.8%, turned up in common across a handful of donors. Non-shared clonotypes had lower generation probabilities than those shared by all four donors.

Germline V lookup: CDR1 MNHEY, CDR2 SVGAGI. The CDR3 loop spans 14 amino acids. CD45RO-negative, CCR7-selected cells formed the naive CD8 fraction, which excluded terminally differentiated effector memory CD45RA+ cells. Sorted-subset replicate PCRs used around 200 ng of genomic DNA. This amount corresponded to 30,000 to 35,000 T cell genomes. This table comes from immunoSEQ multiplex PCR, and its TCRdb copy is limited to in-frame clones, with some not included. The sample lists roughly 2,000,000 clones, 85% to 95% occurring once. Sequenced: naive CD8+ T cells from PBMCs. This TCR came from a man younger than 30 in good health. Some clones in this sample may be carry-over from other donors' samples. V usage is TRBV6-5 and J usage is TRBJ2-5; D call uncertain. The J call may be in error: the DNA end matches TRBJ2-7 better. The CDR3, as DNA: TGTGCCAGCAGTTACTCTGGGCAGTTCTACGAGCAGTACTTC. Translation gives CASSYSGQFYEQYF.